This T cell receptor beta chain was sequenced for a study of PD-1 blockade in classical Hodgkin lymphoma. V gave up 3 bases and J gave up 0 bases, with 6 bases separating them. This CDR3 region has 14 residues. Germline V lookup: CDR1 MDHEN, CDR2 SYDVKM. Assay used: immunoSEQ multiplex PCR; TCRdb lists only in-frame clones, some missing. The sample contains about 66,000 clones, 65% to 75% of which appear only once. Whole-study findings and limits: Patients who began taking nivolumab under 1 year after ASCT were left out. The baseline diversity of complete responders showed similarity to that of newly diagnosed patients. Newly diagnosed patients were said to have less baseline TCR diversity than healthy donors did.

Points on this clone: Its cognate antigen is unknown.

In every patient, relapse followed autologous stem cell transplantation, while exposure to brentuximab vedotin differed. Patients' outcomes at their best amounted to complete response, partial response or progressive disease. The chain joins TRBV28 to TRBJ2-1; D not certain. This TCR came from a human donor with classical Hodgkin lymphoma. The source was peripheral blood mononuclear cells (PBMCs), collected before the second cycle of nivolumab. CDR3 DNA: TGTGCCAGCAGTTTGAGAGACTCCTACAATGAGCAGTTCTTC. This encodes CASSLRDSYNEQFF.